This TCR beta chain was identified during a study of blood T cell repertoires in COVID-19. Overall study: Italy, Spain and the United States were the sources of the convalescent and acute COVID-19 samples.

The germline gives CDR1 MNHEY, CDR2 SMNVEV (reference sequence). CDR3 length: 15 amino acids. J was trimmed by 2 bases and V by 5 bases; bases with no gene match: 7. The age range of participants was roughly 18 to 90 years, with residence in about 25 US areas. Method: immunoSEQ multiplex PCR; TCRdb's copy keeps in-frame clones and lacks some. Of about 310,000 clones listed, 80% to 90% are singletons. The gene calls are TRBV27 and TRBJ2-3, with 7 nucleotides matching TRBD1. This TCR was sampled from a young man who had recovered from COVID-19. The sample comprised PBMCs or T cells enriched from blood (not recorded which). The CDR3 DNA reads TGTGCCAGCAGTCACAGGGGAGTGGACACAGATACGCAGTATTTT. Translated, it gives CASSHRGVDTDTQYF.